The 20 T cell receptor beta chains listed next were all sequenced from one sample in a study of follicular helper T cells after annual influenza vaccination. Indicated time point: 2014-2015 season, 7 days after vaccination. Here immunoSEQ multiplex PCR was the method, and the copy in TCRdb shows in-frame clones only, minus some. The repertoire holds about 16,000 clones, with less than 85% as singletons. Sequences were derived from CXCR5+ CD38- circulating T follicular helper cells from blood, sampled 7 days after influenza vaccination. The subset denotes: circulating Tfh, non-naive CD4+CXCR5+PD-1+ (ICOS+CD38+ or ICOS-CD38-). The receptor set was obtained from an adult who received the influenza vaccine.

The V call is TRBV11-3, the J call TRBJ2-1; tentatively, D is TRBD1 (6 bases). In germline, CDR1 is SGHNT, CDR2 YENEEA. Trimming cost V 2 bases and J 1 base, with 15 bases left between them. This CDR3 is 17 amino acids long. The CDR3: CASSLTQGSGSYNEQFF. The DNA for the CDR3 is TGTGCCAGCAGCTTAACGCAGGGGAGCGGATCCTACAATGAGCAGTTCTTC.

The chain links TRBV5-6 to TRBJ1-4, with D unresolved. The CDR3 spans 15 residues. Germline CDR1 and CDR2: SGHDT and YYEEEE. Trimming took 2 bases from V and 0 from J, leaving 8 bases between them. CDR3 region: CASSLRSSTNEKLFF. CDR3 bases: TGTGCCAGCAGCTTACGGTCATCAACTAATGAAAAACTGTTTTTT.

This clone was recorded once. The chain combines TRBV25-1 with TRBJ2-3; weak D call: TRBD1 (6 bases). Germline V lookup: CDR1 MGHDK, CDR2 SYGVNS. This CDR3 spans 14 amino acids. V lost 4 bases and J 2 bases, leaving 10 bases between the germline ends. The CDR3 DNA is TGTGCCAGCAGTGCCGGGACATTCACAGATACGCAGTATTTT. Translated, it gives CASSAGTFTDTQYF.

V is TRBV2 and J is TRBJ1-1; D remains unclear. Looked up from germline, CDR1 is SNHLY and CDR2 is FYNNEI. This CDR3 is built from 11 residues. V shed 7 bases and J shed 1 base, with 4 bases lying between them. This chain's CDR3 is CASTGNTEAFF. The CDR3 bases are TGTGCCAGCACGGGGAACACTGAAGCTTTCTTT.

The chain has TRBV7-9 and TRBJ2-2; D is undetermined. Germline V gives CDR1 SEHNR, CDR2 FQNEAQ (reference sequence). V lost 5 bases to trimming and J lost 3 bases, with 10 bases between them. This CDR3 contains 14 residues. The CDR3 region has the DNA TGTGCCAGCAGCCGAAATTCGGACACCGGGGAGCTGTTTTTT. This sequence encodes CASSRNSDTGELFF.

The CDR3 loop reads CASSLRLAGRSGANVLTF. As DNA, the CDR3 is TGTGCCAGCAGCTTAAGACTAGCGGGCCGCTCTGGGGCCAACGTCCTGACTTTC. The chain links TRBV7-2 to TRBJ2-6, with 10 bases that match TRBD2. This CDR3 has 18 amino acids. Trimming cost V 2 bases and J 0 bases; bases outside gene matches: 4. In germline, CDR1 is SGHTA, CDR2 FQGNSA.

A single count supports this clone. V is TRBV5-5 and J is TRBJ2-5; D unresolved. The J call may be faulty, since TRBJ2-7 better matches the DNA end. The CDR3 length is 15 residues. Germline V gives CDR1 SGHKS, CDR2 YYEKEE (reference sequence). The CDR3 sequence is CASSLRSGYSYEQYF. The DNA for the CDR3 is TGTGCCAGCAGCTTGAGGTCAGGCTATTCCTACGAGCAGTACTTC.

This rearrangement joins TRBV7-2 to TRBJ2-5, with 7 bases fitting TRBD1. V dropped 5 bases and J dropped 9; count of bases not matched to a gene: 3. This CDR3 is 11 amino acids long. Looked up from germline, CDR1 is SGHTA and CDR2 is FQGNSA. DNA of the CDR3: TGTGCCAGCAGCCCGGACAGGCCCCAGTACTTC. This codes for CASSPDRPQYF.

CDR3 DNA: TGTGCCAGCAGTGACTCAGGAAGTTTCTTAAACATTCAGTACTTC. This gives the protein CASSDSGSFLNIQYF. The chain uses TRBV25-1 and TRBJ2-4, with D hard to call. The V gene lost 3 bases and the J gene lost 6 bases, with 15 bases spanning the gap. The CDR3 runs to 15 residues. Germline CDR1 reads MGHDK; CDR2 reads SYGVNS.

The chain carries TRBV6-5 and TRBJ2-7; TRBD1 matches 7 bases. V lost 5 bases, J lost 5 bases, and 12 bases stayed unmatched. The CDR3 has 15 residues. Germline assignment: CDR1 MNHEY and CDR2 SVGAGI. The CDR3 spells CASSHRGLSVDEQYF. The DNA of the CDR3 is TGTGCCAGCAGTCACAGGGGTTTATCGGTGGACGAGCAGTACTTC.

This clone was observed a single time. The rearrangement links TRBV7-9 to TRBJ2-3; tentative D call: TRBD1 (6 bases). There are 14 residues in the CDR3. Trimming left V 1 base short and J 1 base short, with 6 bases between. Germline values: CDR1 SEHNR, CDR2 FQNEAQ (reference sequence). The CDR3 DNA reads TGTGCCAGCAGCTTAGACAGGGGCACAGATACGCAGTATTTT. It encodes CASSLDRGTDTQYF.

This chain links TRBV21-1 with TRBJ2-6; the DNA was not used to check the table's D call, TRBD1. TRBV21-1 is tagged as a pseudogene. The CDR3 totals 23 residues. Here the CDR3 reads CASSTPGVPGLPLTSSGANVLTF. The CDR3 region has the DNA TGTGCCAGCAGCACCCCAGGGGTCCCAGGCTTACCTTTGACATCCTCTGGGGCCAACGTCCTGACTTTC.

The table lists this clone with a count of one. This rearrangement joins TRBV11-2 to TRBJ1-6; D is undetermined. The CDR3 runs to 16 residues. Per germline, CDR1 SGHAT and CDR2 FQNNGV. V shed 0 bases and J shed 6 bases, with 12 bases lying between them. CDR3 protein: CASSLDSNGINSPLHF. For the CDR3, the DNA is TGTGCCAGCAGCTTAGATAGCAACGGAATTAATTCACCCCTCCACTTT.

V and J are TRBV19 and TRBJ1-5, with D possibly TRBD1 on 6 matching bases. V lost 5 bases to trimming and J lost 4 bases, with 15 bases between them. Germline-derived CDR1 and CDR2 are LNHDA and SQIVND (reference sequence). This CDR3 is 15 amino acids long. The CDR3 DNA reads as TGTGCCAGTAGTCTTCAACAGGGATGGAATCAGCCCCAGCATTTT. As protein: CASSLQQGWNQPQHF. The variable domain in full, completed from reference TRBV19 and TRBJ1-5, reads DGGITQSPKYLFRKEGQNVTLSCEQNLNHDAMYWYRQDPGQGLRLIYYSQIVNDFQKGDIAEGYSVSREKKESFPLTVTSAQKNPTAFYLCASSLQQGWNQPQHFGDGTRLSIL.

J is TRBJ2-1 and V is TRBV7-2; TRBD1 is a possible D gene (6 bases). There are 13 residues in the CDR3. V was clipped by 3 bases and J by 7 bases, with 10 bases between them. Per the germline V gene, CDR1 is SGHTA and CDR2 is FQGNSA. DNA for the CDR3: TGTGCCAGCAGCTTTTACAGGGCAAATGAGCAGTTCTTC. Translated, it gives CASSFYRANEQFF.

The rearrangement uses TRBV2 and TRBJ1-1; 9 nucleotides line up with TRBD1. Germline CDR1 is SNHLY and CDR2 is FYNNEI. The V segment lost 6 bases and the J segment 5 bases; nucleotides outside the gene matches: 7. CDR3 length equals 14 residues. CDR3: CASRTDRGRTEAFF. CDR3 bases: TGTGCCAGCAGGACGGACAGGGGTAGGACTGAAGCTTTCTTT.

The V gene is TRBV7-9, the J gene TRBJ2-3; D is possibly TRBD2 (6 bases). CDR1 is SEHNR, CDR2 FQNEAQ, per germline (reference sequence). This CDR3 comprises 14 residues. The germline V and J ends were trimmed by 7 bases and 4 bases, with 15 bases remaining between them. CDR3 DNA sequence: TGTGCCAGCACCAGGCTTTCGGGGGCAGATACGCAGTATTTT. Protein sequence: CASTRLSGADTQYF. Variable domain in full (rest from reference TRBV7-9 and TRBJ2-3): DTGVSQNPRHKITKRGQNVTFRCDPISEHNRLYWYRQTLGQGPEFLTYFQNEAQLEKSRLLSDRFSAERPKGSFSTLEIQRTEQGDSAMYLCASTRLSGADTQYFGPGTRLTVL.

The chain employs TRBV11-2 and TRBJ2-1, with 10 bases identical to TRBD2. With V trimmed by 6 bases and J by 4 bases, 9 bases remained unmatched. Germline V CDR1 and CDR2: SGHAT, FQNNGV. The CDR3 is made up of 16 amino acids. The CDR3 sequence: CASSLTIAGGYNEQFF. The CDR3 DNA follows: TGTGCCAGCAGTCTCACGATAGCGGGGGGATACAATGAGCAGTTCTTC.

The chain employs TRBV18 and TRBJ1-2; D gene ambiguous. This CDR3 contains 13 residues. CDR1 KGHSH and CDR2 LQKENI come from the germline V gene. Trimming took off 2 bases at V and 8 bases at J, with 12 bases between the two ends. CDR3 bases: TGTGCCAGCTCACCAGAGTTAAATCGGGGCTACACCTTC. This encodes CASSPELNRGYTF.

This sequence joins TRBV29-1 and TRBJ1-1; D is unclear. Germline V gene data show CDR1 as SQVTM and CDR2 as ANQGSEA. The V end was cut by 4 bases, the J end by 8 bases, with 11 bases between. The CDR3 has 11 residues. As DNA, the CDR3 is TGCAGCGTTGTTACCGCGTCCGAAGCTTTCTTT. Encoded protein: CSVVTASEAFF.